These T cell receptor beta chains were read from a single sample in a study of cytomegalovirus exposure and HLA in healthy donors. Repertoires were generated with immunoSEQ multiplex PCR, while TCRdb's copy carries only in-frame clones and drops some. The sample lists around 300,000 clones, approximately 70% occurring once. Sequencing input: PBMCs. The receptors were gathered from a female donor in good health and CMV-seronegative. Both conserved end residues are part of each CDR3. A D gene is named only where the DNA matches it firmly. Clone size is given for some rows only: seen once, a few or many times, or a class if the clone is expanded.

len	abundance	v_gene	d_gene	j_gene	CDR3nt	CDR3aa
15	NA	TRBV7-9	NA	TRBJ1-4	TGTGCCAGCAGCCTAGGGACGGGAATCCGAGAAAAACTGTTTTTT	CASSLGTGIREKLFF
16	NA	TRBV11-2	TRBD2	TRBJ2-1	TGTGCCAGCAGCCCCCCCTGGCTAGCGGCCTCCAATGAGCAGTTCTTC	CASSPPWLAASNEQFF
15	NA	TRBV7-8	TRBD1	TRBJ1-1	TGTGCCAGCAGCCCTGGACAGGGGGAGGGCACTGAAGCTTTCTTT	CASSPGQGEGTEAFF
17	NA	TRBV7-9	TRBD2	TRBJ2-1	TGTGCCAGCAGCTTGGGATCGGGGCTAGCGGCCTACAATGAGCAGTTCTTC	CASSLGSGLAAYNEQFF
15	NA	TRBV15	NA	TRBJ2-5	TGTGCCACCAGCAGAAGGGGGGGGTACCAAGAGACCCAGTACTTC	CATSRRGGYQETQYF
14	once	TRBV28	TRBD1	TRBJ1-2	TGTGCCAGCAGCTCACGGACAGGTACTGCTGGCTACACCTTC	CASSSRTGTAGYTF
15	NA	TRBV6-5	TRBD1	TRBJ1-1	TGTGCCAGCAGACGATTGACAGGGGGGAACACTGAAGCTTTCTTT	CASRRLTGGNTEAFF
15	NA	TRBV6-6	TRBD2	TRBJ2-1	TGTGCCAGCAGTTACCAAAGCGGGAGGGCCTATGAGCAGTTCTTC	CASSYQSGRAYEQFF
16	NA	TRBV4-1	NA	TRBJ2-3	TGCGCCAGCAGCCAAGAGCGTGGCGGGATGACAGATACGCAGTATTTT	CASSQERGGMTDTQYF
13	NA	TRBV25-1	NA	TRBJ1-5	TGTGCCAGCAGTGACTCAGGCAATCAGCCCCAGCATTTT	CASSDSGNQPQHF
13	NA	TRBV9	TRBD1	TRBJ1-2	TGTGCCAGCAGCGTCACGGGACAGGGGAGCTACACCTTC	CASSVTGQGSYTF
14	NA	TRBV2	TRBD2	TRBJ2-4	TGTGCCAGCAGTGAAGGTGTTAGCGGGGACATTCAGTACTTC	CASSEGVSGDIQYF
16	NA	TRBV7-9	TRBD2	TRBJ2-7	TGTGCCAGCAGCCTCCTTAGCGGGACATGGTCCTACGAGCAGTACTTC	CASSLLSGTWSYEQYF
14	NA	TRBV21-1	NA	TRBJ2-1	TGTGCCAGCAGCATGGACAGGAGTGGGAATGAGCAGTTCTTC	CASSMDRSGNEQFF
14	few	TRBV28	NA	TRBJ1-1	TGTGCCAGTACCCGGGAGACAGTGAACACTGAAGCTTTCTTT	CASTRETVNTEAFF
17	NA	TRBV5-6	TRBD1	TRBJ1-1	TGTGCCAGCAGCTTGGAGTCACTGACAGGGTGGGGCACTGAAGCTTTCTTT	CASSLESLTGWGTEAFF
19	NA	TRBV29-1	NA	TRBJ2-3	TGCAGCGTTGGACGAGGGGCGGGATCACTGCTTGCTAGCACAGATACGCAGTATTTT	CSVGRGAGSLLASTDTQYF
11	NA	TRBV11-2	NA	TRBJ2-7	TGTGCCAGCAGCAATAACTACGAGCAGTACTTC	CASSNNYEQYF
18	NA	TRBV28	TRBD2	TRBJ2-3	TGTGCCAGCAGTCCACGGCCGGGACTAGCGGAGGCGACAGATACGCAGTATTTT	CASSPRPGLAEATDTQYF
16	NA	TRBV7-9	NA	TRBJ2-5	TGTTCCAGCAGCTCCCTAACTAGCCCCTACCAAGAGACCCAGTACTTC	CSSSSLTSPYQETQYF
15	NA	TRBV7-2	TRBD2	TRBJ2-7	TGTGCCAGCAGCTTCGCGGGAGCAAGCTCCTACGAGCAGTACTTC	CASSFAGASSYEQYF
11	NA	TRBV4-2	NA	TRBJ2-5	TGTGCCAGCAGTGGCGGGGAGACCCAGTACTTC	CASSGGETQYF
13	NA	TRBV7-6	TRBD1	TRBJ1-1	TGTGCCAGCAGCAGGGGGCGCAGGACTGAAGCTTTCTTT	CASSRGRRTEAFF
15	NA	TRBV7-9	TRBD1	TRBJ2-2	TGTGCCAGCAGCTCAGGACAGGGATCCACCGGGGAGCTGTTTTTT	CASSSGQGSTGELFF
11	NA	TRBV5-1	NA	TRBJ2-3	TGCGCCAGCAGCAACGCGGATACGCAGTATTTT	CASSNADTQYF
16	NA	TRBV6-1	TRBD1	TRBJ2-7	TGTGCCAGCAGTGAGCGGACAGGACCTCTCCCCTACGAGCAGTACTTC	CASSERTGPLPYEQYF
14	NA	TRBV29-1	NA	TRBJ2-7	TGCAGCGTTGAGGGCGTAGGGAGCTCCTGCGAGCAGTACTTC	CSVEGVGSSCEQYF
17	few	TRBV10-3	NA	TRBJ2-7	TGTGCCATCAGTGAGTCTGGTTATGACAGGAGCATCTACGAGCAGTACTTC	CAISESGYDRSIYEQYF
19	NA	TRBV18	TRBD2	TRBJ2-1	TGTGCCAGCTCACCACTTCTTAGCGGGAGGGCAAGCTCCTACAATGAGCAGTTCTTC	CASSPLLSGRASSYNEQFF
16	NA	TRBV4-1	NA	TRBJ2-3	TGCGCCAGCAGCCAAGAACCGCAGCGGGCGCAAGATACGCAGTATTTT	CASSQEPQRAQDTQYF
15	NA	TRBV6-5	TRBD1	TRBJ2-7	TGTGCCAGCAGCCCCGCGCAGGGGGCAGGTCCCGAGCAGTACTTC	CASSPAQGAGPEQYF
13	NA	TRBV7-9	NA	TRBJ2-7	TGTGCCAGCAGCCACAGGGTAATCTACGAGCAGTACTTC	CASSHRVIYEQYF
15	NA	TRBV18	NA	TRBJ2-3	TGTGCCAGCTCACCGGGCGTAGGCAGCACAGATACGCAGTATTTT	CASSPGVGSTDTQYF
20	few	TRBV15	NA	TRBJ2-6	TGTGCCACCAGCAGGGCTCCTAAGGGGCCCAGCGCCCCTGGGGCCAACGTCCTGACTTTC	CATSRAPKGPSAPGANVLTF
12	NA	TRBV5-1	NA	TRBJ2-7	TGCGCCAGCAGCCTAAACTACTACGAGCAGTACTTC	CASSLNYYEQYF
16	NA	TRBV11-3	NA	TRBJ2-6	TGTGCCAGCAGCATCACAGGGTCCTCTGGGGCCAACGTCCTGACCTTC	CASSITGSSGANVLTF
13	NA	TRBV2	NA	TRBJ2-1	TGTGCCAGCAGTGAATTAGGGGAAAATGAGCAGTTCTTC	CASSELGENEQFF
13	NA	TRBV6-1	NA	TRBJ2-1	TGTGCCAGCAGGATGAAGGAGGTGAATGAGCAGTTCTTC	CASRMKEVNEQFF
15	NA	TRBV6-1	NA	TRBJ1-2	TGTGCCAGCAGTGCGACGGCAGGCCATGTGTATGGCTACACCTTC	CASSATAGHVYGYTF
20	NA	TRBV28	TRBD1	TRBJ1-5	TGTGCCAGCAGTTTAGTCTCGACAGGGATGAAGGTCTATAGCAATCAGCCCCAGCATTTT	CASSLVSTGMKVYSNQPQHF
16	NA	TRBV11-2	NA	TRBJ2-1	TGTGCCAGCAGCTTAGTCAGGGGCGGGAGTACCAATGAGCAGTTCTTC	CASSLVRGGSTNEQFF
15	NA	TRBV6-5	TRBD2	TRBJ2-1	TGTGCCAGCAGTGTCCTGACTAGCTCGTCTAATGAGCAGTTCTTC	CASSVLTSSSNEQFF
17	NA	TRBV5-6	TRBD2	TRBJ2-7	TGTGCCAGCAGCCAGACTAGCGGGAATCGTGGTAAATACGAGCAGTACTTC	CASSQTSGNRGKYEQYF
14	NA	TRBV19	NA	TRBJ1-1	TGTGCCAGTAGTAGGAAGACAGCGAACACTGAAGCTTTCTTT	CASSRKTANTEAFF
13	NA	TRBV5-3	NA	TRBJ2-2	TGTGCCAGAAGCTGCCGACTCACCGGGGAGCTGTTTTTT	CARSCRLTGELFF
13	once	TRBV6-1	NA	TRBJ2-7	TGTGCCAGCAGTGACCGGGAAAACTACGAGCAGTACTTC	CASSDRENYEQYF
12	NA	TRBV10-3	TRBD2	TRBJ2-1	TGTGCCAACGGACTAGCGGAGAATGAGCAGTTCTTC	CANGLAENEQFF
17	NA	TRBV11-2	TRBD1	TRBJ1-1	TGTGCCAGCAGCTTAGCACCTTACAGGGGGGCGAACACTGAAGCTTTCTTT	CASSLAPYRGANTEAFF
15	NA	TRBV7-9	TRBD2	TRBJ2-7	TGTGCCAGCAGCTTAGACCCGGGGCGGGAGAGCGAGCAGTACTTC	CASSLDPGRESEQYF
14	NA	TRBV5-1	NA	TRBJ2-5	TGCGCCAGCATGAGCCAGGGGTCCCAAGAGACCCAGTACTTC	CASMSQGSQETQYF
14	few	TRBV15	TRBD1	TRBJ2-7	TGTGCCACCAGCAATGACAGGGGGGCCTACGAGCAGTACTTC	CATSNDRGAYEQYF
14	few	TRBV2	TRBD1	TRBJ2-7	TGTGCCAGCAGCCTGGACAGGGGTGCGTCAGATCAGTACTTC	CASSLDRGASDQYF
11	NA	TRBV30	NA	TRBJ2-4	TGTGCCTGGAGTAGGGAGAACATTCAGTACTTC	CAWSRENIQYF
12	NA	TRBV6-1	NA	TRBJ2-3	TGTGCCAGCAGTGATCCGGGGAATACGCAGTATTTT	CASSDPGNTQYF
16	NA	TRBV13	NA	TRBJ2-2	TGTGCCAGCAGCTTCACAACTGACTCGAACACCGGGGAGCTGTTTTTT	CASSFTTDSNTGELFF
14	NA	TRBV11-1	TRBD2	TRBJ2-1	TGTGCCAGCAGCTCAGGACTAGCGCTGAATGAGCAGTTCTTC	CASSSGLALNEQFF
15	NA	TRBV7-6	NA	TRBJ2-1	TGTGCCAGCAGCGTGGCAGTCAGCTCCTACAATGAGCAGTTCTTC	CASSVAVSSYNEQFF
17	NA	TRBV7-2	TRBD2	TRBJ2-7	TGTGCCAGCAGCTTAGACCCCGCCCCCGGGACTAGGAACGAGCAGTACTTC	CASSLDPAPGTRNEQYF
16	NA	TRBV27	TRBD2	TRBJ2-1	TGTGCCAGCAGTCCGTCCCCCGCGGGAGGGCCTGGTGAGCAGTTCTTC	CASSPSPAGGPGEQFF